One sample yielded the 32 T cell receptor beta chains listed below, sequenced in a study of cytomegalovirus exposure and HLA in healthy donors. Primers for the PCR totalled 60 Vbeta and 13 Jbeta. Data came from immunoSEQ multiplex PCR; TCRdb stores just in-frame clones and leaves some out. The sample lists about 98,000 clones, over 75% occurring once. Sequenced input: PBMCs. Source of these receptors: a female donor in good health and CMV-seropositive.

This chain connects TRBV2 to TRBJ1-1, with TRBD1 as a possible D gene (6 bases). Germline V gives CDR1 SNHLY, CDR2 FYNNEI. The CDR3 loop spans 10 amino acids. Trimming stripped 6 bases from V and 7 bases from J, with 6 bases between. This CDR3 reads CASRDSEAFF. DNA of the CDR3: TGTGCCAGCAGGGACAGTGAAGCTTTCTTT.

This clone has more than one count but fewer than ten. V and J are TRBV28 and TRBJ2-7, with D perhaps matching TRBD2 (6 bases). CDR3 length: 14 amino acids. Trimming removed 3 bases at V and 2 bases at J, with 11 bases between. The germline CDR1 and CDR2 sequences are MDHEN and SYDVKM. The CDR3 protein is CASSLPAGTYEQYF. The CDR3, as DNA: TGTGCCAGCAGTTTGCCGGCGGGGACCTACGAGCAGTACTTC.

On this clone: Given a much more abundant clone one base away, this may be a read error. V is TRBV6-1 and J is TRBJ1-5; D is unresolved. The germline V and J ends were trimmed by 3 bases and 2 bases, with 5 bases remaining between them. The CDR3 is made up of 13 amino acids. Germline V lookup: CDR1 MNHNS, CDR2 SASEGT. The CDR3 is CASSDQGNQPQHF. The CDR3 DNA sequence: TGTGCCAGCAGTGACCAGGGCAATCAGCCCCAGCATTTT.

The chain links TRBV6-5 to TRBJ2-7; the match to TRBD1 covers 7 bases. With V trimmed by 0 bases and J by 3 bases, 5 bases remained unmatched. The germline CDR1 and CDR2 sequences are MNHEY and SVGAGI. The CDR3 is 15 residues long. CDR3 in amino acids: CASSYSRGLSYEQYF. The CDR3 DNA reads TGTGCCAGCAGTTACTCGAGGGGGCTAAGCTACGAGCAGTACTTC.

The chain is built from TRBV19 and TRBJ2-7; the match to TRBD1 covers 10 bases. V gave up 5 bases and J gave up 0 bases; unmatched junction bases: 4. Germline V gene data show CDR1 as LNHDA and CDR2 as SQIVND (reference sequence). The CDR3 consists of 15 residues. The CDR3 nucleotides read TGTGCCAGTAGTGCGGGACAGGGGTCCTCCTACGAGCAGTACTTC. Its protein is CASSAGQGSSYEQYF.

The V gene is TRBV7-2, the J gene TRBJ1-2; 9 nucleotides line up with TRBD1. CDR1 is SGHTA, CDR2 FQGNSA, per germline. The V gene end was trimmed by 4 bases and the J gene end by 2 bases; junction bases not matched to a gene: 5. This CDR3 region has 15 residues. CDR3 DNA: TGTGCCAGCAGCTCAAGGACAGGGGAGAACTATGGCTACACCTTC. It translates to CASSSRTGENYGYTF.

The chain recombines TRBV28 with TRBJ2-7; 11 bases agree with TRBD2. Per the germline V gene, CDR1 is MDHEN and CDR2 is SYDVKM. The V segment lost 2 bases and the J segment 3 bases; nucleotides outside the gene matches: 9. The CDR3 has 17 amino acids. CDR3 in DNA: TGTGCCAGCAGTTTAGCGGGACTAGCGGAACTCTACTACGAGCAGTACTTC. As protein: CASSLAGLAELYYEQYF.

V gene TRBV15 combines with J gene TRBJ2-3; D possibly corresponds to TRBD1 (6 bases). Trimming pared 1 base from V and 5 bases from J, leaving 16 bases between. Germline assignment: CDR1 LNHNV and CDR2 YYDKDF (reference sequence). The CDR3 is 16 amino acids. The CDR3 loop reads CATSRGGTLPEDTQYF. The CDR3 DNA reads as TGTGCCACCAGCAGAGGGGGGACACTCCCCGAAGATACGCAGTATTTT.

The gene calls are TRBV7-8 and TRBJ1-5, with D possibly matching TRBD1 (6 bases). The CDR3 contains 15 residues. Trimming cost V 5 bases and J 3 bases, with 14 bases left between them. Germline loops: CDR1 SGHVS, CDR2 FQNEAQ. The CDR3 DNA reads TGTGCCAGCAGCGGCCGGGGGGCAGACAATCAGCCCCAGCATTTT. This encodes CASSGRGADNQPQHF.

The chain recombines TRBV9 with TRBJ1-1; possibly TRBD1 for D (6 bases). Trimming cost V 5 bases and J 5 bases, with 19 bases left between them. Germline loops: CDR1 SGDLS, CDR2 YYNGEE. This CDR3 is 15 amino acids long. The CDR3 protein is CASSERGGAGTEAFF. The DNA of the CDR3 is TGTGCCAGCAGTGAAAGGGGGGGGGCTGGGACTGAAGCTTTCTTT.

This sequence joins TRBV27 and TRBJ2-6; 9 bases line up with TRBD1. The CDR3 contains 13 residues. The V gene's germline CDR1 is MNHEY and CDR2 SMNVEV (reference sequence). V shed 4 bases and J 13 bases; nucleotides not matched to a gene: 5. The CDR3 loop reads CASSWSGTGVLTF. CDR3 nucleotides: TGTGCCAGCAGTTGGTCCGGGACAGGGGTCCTGACTTTC.

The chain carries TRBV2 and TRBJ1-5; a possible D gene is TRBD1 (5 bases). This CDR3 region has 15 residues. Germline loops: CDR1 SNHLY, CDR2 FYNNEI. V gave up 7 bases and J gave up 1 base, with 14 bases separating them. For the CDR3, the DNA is TGTGCCAGCACGCCCGACAGATTAAGCAATCAGCCCCAGCATTTT. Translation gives CASTPDRLSNQPQHF.

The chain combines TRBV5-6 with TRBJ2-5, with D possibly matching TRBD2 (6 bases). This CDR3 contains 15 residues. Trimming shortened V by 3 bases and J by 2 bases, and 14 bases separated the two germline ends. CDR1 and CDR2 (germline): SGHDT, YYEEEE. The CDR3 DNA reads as TGTGCCAGCAGCTCGGGGAGGACGCCACAAGAGACCCAGTACTTC. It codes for CASSSGRTPQETQYF.

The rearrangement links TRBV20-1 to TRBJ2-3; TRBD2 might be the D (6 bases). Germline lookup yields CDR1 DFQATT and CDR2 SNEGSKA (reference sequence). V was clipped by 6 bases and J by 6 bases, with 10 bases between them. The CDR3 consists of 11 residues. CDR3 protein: CSAPRGDTQYF. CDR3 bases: TGCAGTGCCCCACGGGGGGATACGCAGTATTTT.

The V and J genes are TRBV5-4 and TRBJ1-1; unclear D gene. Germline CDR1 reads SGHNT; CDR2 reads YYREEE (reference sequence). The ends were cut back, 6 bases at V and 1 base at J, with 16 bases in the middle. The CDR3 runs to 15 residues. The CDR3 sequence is CASTRNPGWNTEAFF. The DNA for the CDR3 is TGTGCCAGCACCCGGAATCCGGGATGGAACACTGAAGCTTTCTTT. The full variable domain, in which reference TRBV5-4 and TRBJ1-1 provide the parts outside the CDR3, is ETGVTQSPTHLIKTRGQQVTLRCSSQSGHNTVSWYQQALGQGPQFIFQYYREEENGRGNFPPRFSGLQFPNYSSELNVNALELDDSALYLCASTRNPGWNTEAFFGQGTRLTVV.

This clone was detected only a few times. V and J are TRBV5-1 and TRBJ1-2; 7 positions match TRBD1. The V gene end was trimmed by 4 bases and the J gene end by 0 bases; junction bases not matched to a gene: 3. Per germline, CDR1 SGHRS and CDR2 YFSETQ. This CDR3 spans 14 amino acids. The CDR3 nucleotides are TGCGCCAGCAGCCCCGACAGGGCTAACTATGGCTACACCTTC. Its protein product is CASSPDRANYGYTF.

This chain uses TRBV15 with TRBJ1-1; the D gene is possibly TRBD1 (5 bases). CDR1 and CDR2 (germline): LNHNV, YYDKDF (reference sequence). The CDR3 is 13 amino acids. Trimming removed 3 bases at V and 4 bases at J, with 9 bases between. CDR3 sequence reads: CATSSDSITEAFF. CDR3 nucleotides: TGTGCCACCAGCAGCGACAGTATCACTGAAGCTTTCTTT.

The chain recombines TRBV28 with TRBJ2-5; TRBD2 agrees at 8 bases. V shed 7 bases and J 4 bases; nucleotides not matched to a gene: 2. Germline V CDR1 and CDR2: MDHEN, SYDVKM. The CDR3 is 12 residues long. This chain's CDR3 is CASTLAGETQYF. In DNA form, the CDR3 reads TGTGCCAGCACCCTAGCGGGAGAGACCCAGTACTTC.

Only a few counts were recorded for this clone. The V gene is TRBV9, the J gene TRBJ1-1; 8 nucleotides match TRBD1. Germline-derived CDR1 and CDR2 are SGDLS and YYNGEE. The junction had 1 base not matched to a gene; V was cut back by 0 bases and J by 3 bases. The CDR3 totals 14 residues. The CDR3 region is CASSVGTGHTEAFF. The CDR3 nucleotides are TGTGCCAGCAGCGTAGGGACAGGGCACACTGAAGCTTTCTTT.

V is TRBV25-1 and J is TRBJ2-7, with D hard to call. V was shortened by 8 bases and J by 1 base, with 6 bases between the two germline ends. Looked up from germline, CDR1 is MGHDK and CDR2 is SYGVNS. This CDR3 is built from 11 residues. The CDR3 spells CASSTSYEQYF. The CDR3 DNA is TGTGCCAGCTCGACTTCCTACGAGCAGTACTTC.

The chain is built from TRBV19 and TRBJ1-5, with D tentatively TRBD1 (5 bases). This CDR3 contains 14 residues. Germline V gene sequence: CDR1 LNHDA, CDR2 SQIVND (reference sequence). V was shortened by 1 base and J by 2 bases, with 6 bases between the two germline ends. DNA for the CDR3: TGTGCCAGTAGTATAGCCAGGGGCAATCAGCCCCAGCATTTT. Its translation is CASSIARGNQPQHF.

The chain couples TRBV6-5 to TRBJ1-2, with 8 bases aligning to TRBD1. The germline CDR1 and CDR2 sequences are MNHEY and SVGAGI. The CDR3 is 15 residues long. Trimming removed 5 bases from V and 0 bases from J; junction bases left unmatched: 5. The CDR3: CASSKQGGTNYGYTF. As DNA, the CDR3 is TGTGCCAGCAGTAAACAGGGGGGGACTAACTATGGCTACACCTTC.

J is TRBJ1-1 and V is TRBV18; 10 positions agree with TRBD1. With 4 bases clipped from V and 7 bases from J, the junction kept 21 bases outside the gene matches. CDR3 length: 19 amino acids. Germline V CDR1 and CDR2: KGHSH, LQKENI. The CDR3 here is CASSRLIPGQGISDDEAFF. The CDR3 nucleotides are TGTGCCAGCTCACGCCTTATACCGGGACAGGGGATTAGTGACGATGAAGCTTTCTTT.

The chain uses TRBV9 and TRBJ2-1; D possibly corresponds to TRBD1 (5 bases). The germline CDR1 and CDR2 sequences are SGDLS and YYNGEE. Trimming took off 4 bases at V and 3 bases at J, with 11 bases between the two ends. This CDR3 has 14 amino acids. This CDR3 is CASSPTGDYNEQFF. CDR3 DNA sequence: TGTGCCAGCAGCCCTACAGGAGACTACAATGAGCAGTTCTTC.

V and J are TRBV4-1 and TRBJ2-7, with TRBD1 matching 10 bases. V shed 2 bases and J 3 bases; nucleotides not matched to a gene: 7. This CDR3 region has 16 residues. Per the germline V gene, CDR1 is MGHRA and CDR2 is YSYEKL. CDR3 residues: CASSQLGGQGFYEQYF. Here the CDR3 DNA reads TGCGCCAGCAGCCAACTGGGGGGACAGGGGTTCTACGAGCAGTACTTC.

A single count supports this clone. CDR3 DNA: TGTGCCAGCAGTGAAAATCCCAGCGGGAGTAGAGGCTACGAGCAGTACTTC. Translating it yields CASSENPSGSRGYEQYF. This sequence joins TRBV6-1 and TRBJ2-7, with 8 positions matching TRBD2. The CDR3 has 17 residues. V lost 2 bases and J lost 3; bases outside the gene matches: 12. Germline lookup yields CDR1 MNHNS and CDR2 SASEGT.

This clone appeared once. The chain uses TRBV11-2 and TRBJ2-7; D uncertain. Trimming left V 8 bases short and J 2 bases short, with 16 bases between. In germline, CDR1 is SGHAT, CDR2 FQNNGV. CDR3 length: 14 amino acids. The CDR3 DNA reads TGTGCCAGCCGCCTGCGAAGTTCGACCTACGAGCAGTACTTC. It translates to CASRLRSSTYEQYF.

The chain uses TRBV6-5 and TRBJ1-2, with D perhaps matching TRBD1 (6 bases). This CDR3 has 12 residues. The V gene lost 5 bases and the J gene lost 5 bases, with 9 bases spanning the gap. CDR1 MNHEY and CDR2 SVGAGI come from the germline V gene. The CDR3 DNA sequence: TGTGCCAGCAGTCGTACAGGGTATGGCTACACCTTC. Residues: CASSRTGYGYTF.

The CDR3 coding sequence is TGTGCCAGCTCACCCCTAGACTATGGGTACGAGCAGTACTTC. Protein product: CASSPLDYGYEQYF. This rearrangement joins TRBV18 to TRBJ2-7; a possible D gene is TRBD2 (5 bases). From germline, CDR1 is KGHSH and CDR2 LQKENI. The CDR3 runs 14 residues. V dropped 3 bases and J dropped 4 bases, with 13 bases sitting between them.

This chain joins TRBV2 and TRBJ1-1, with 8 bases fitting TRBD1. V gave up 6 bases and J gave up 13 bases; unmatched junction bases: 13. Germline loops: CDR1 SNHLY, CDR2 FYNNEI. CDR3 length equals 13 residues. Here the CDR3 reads CASREQGEGLDFF. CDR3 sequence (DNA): TGTGCCAGCAGGGAACAGGGGGAAGGGTTAGATTTCTTT.

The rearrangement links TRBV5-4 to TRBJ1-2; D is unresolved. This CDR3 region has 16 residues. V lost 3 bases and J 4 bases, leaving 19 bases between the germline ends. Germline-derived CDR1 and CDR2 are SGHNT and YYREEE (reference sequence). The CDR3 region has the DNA TGTGCCAGCAGCTCAGCCAGGTCCCAGATCGTCTATGGCTACACCTTC. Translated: CASSSARSQIVYGYTF.

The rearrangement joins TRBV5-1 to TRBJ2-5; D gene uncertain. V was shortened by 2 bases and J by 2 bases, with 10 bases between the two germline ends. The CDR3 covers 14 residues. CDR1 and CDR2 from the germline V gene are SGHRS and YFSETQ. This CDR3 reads CASSFIQTQETQYF. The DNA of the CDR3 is TGCGCCAGCAGCTTCATCCAAACACAAGAGACCCAGTACTTC.